This record looks at one TCR beta chain sequence and its context. Its antigen remains unknown. Both iRepertoire HTBI primers and Arm-PCR of CDR3 regions were used to build the TCR beta libraries. How the authors handled the data: The samples yielded roughly 60 TRBV and more than twelve TRBJ segments. One entry per CDR3 protein results from TCRdb running MiXCR on the multiplex PCR reads. These V and J calls originate from TCRdb's pipeline instead of the authors' own analysis. The table has approximately 360,000 distinct CDR3 sequences, less than 30% seen once. The sample's time point: persistent/refractory GD, antithyroid drugs over 5 years with positive TRAb. PBMC-extracted RNA yielded the TCR library. Xi'an, China, was home to the endocrinology department that provided patients. The data were taken from a study of regulatory T cells in long-lasting Graves disease. Study-wide findings and caveats: Persistent Graves' patients had lower TCR diversity than newly diagnosed ones. Persistent disease was associated with favored TRBV28 usage and with favored use of TRBJ1-2 and TRBJ2-5.

CDR1 is MDHEN and CDR2 is SYDVKM in the germline V gene. The CDR3 spans 14 residues. Trimming removed 6 bases from V and 0 bases from J, with 12 bases in between. The source material was peripheral blood mononuclear cells (PBMCs), sampled when the disease was refractory, from a patient treated with antithyroid drugs. The receptor was derived from a woman aged 40-49 years with Graves disease. The chain employs TRBV28 and TRBJ2-7, with D possibly being TRBD1 (6 bases). In DNA, the CDR3 is TGTGCCAGCAGCCCCCAGGGGTCCTCCTACGAGCAGTACTTC. Its translation is CASSPQGSSYEQYF.